The clone carrying this TCR beta chain was detected many times. The antigen is unknown. Naive CD8 library inputs spanned about 18,000 to 1,100,000 sorted cells and 10%, 30% or 50% RNA. This sample was taken from a study of molecular identifiers for immune sequencing clone quantification. This CDR3 is 14 amino acids long. Trimming cost V 5 bases and J 5 bases, with 13 bases left between them. Germline V gives CDR1 SGHNT, CDR2 YENEEA. MiXCR, run by TCRdb on the PCR reads, gives a single entry per CDR3 protein. This sample has around 70,000 distinct CDR3 sequences; approximately 17% occur once, and the top ten carry under 2%. Findings and limits, study-wide: Clonotypes surpassing 20 RNA copies contained over 97% of effector molecules, versus under 1% in naive cells.

The chain joins TRBV11-3 to TRBJ2-4; D is tentatively TRBD1 or TRBD2 (5 bases each). The specimen sequenced was naive CD8+ T cells from blood, with Jurkat cell RNA spiked in. The subset is: FACS-sorted CD8+CD4-CCR7+CD45RA+ naive T cells. The source of this sequence is a human donor in good health. Some libraries in this study had Jurkat cell RNA spiked in. The CDR3 spells CASSGWDVENIQYF. The CDR3 nucleotides read TGTGCCAGCAGCGGATGGGACGTAGAAAACATTCAGTACTTC.